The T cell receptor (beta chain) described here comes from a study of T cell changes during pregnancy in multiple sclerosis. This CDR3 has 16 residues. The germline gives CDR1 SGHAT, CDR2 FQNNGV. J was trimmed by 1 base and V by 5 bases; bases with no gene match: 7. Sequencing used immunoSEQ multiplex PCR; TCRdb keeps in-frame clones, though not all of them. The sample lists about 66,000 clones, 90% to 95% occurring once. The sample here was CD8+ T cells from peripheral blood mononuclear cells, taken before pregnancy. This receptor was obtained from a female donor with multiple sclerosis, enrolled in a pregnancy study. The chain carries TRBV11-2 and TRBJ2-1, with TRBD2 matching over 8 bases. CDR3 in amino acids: CASSQWSGGSYNEQFF. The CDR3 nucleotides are TGTGCCAGCAGCCAATGGAGCGGGGGATCCTACAATGAGCAGTTCTTC. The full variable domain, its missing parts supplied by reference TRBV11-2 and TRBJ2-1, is EAGVAQSPRYKIIEKRQSVAFWCNPISGHATLYWYQQILGQGPKLLIQFQNNGVVDDSQLPKDRFSAERLKGVDSTLKIQPAKLEDSAVYLCASSQWSGGSYNEQFFGPGTRLTVL.